This TCR beta chain was found in a study of vaccination and CD4 T cells after COVID-19. Study information: The stimulus for the cells was overlapping spike peptides derived from SARS-CoV-2, HCoV-NL63, HCoV-OC43 and HCoV-229E.

This clonotype was found a few times. Antigen specificity is unknown. Once obtained from cultured CD4+ T cells, the DNA was sequenced using the Oncomine TCR Beta short-read assay. MiXCR was run by TCRdb on the PCR reads, yielding one entry per CDR3 protein. This sample has 7,500 or so distinct CDR3 sequences, with around four fifths found just once. Study-level points and caveats: SARS-CoV-2-reactive clonotypes showed a nonsignificant median rise from about 20 to 38.

Treatment reported: approximately 10-day PBMC culture with coronavirus spike peptide pools or control peptides (ViraFEST assay). IL-2 at approximately 10 IU/ml and peptide pools at approximately 10 ug/ml were added to PBMCs cultured at two million per well. A half-volume replacement of the medium with fresh IL-2 medium was performed on days 3 and 7. Germline assignment: CDR1 LNHDA and CDR2 SQIVND (reference sequence). V was trimmed by 3 bases and J by 3 bases, leaving 9 bases between them. The CDR3 runs 14 residues. The clonotype originates from a human donor who had recovered from COVID-19. The chain couples TRBV19 to TRBJ1-5; no clear D gene. The source material was CD4+ T cells from blood, cultured in vitro. CDR3 loop: CASSIRADNQPQHF. The DNA for the CDR3 is TGTGCCAGTAGTATTCGGGCAGACAATCAGCCCCAGCATTTT.